This T cell receptor beta chain is from a study of T cell responses to AZD1222 COVID-19 vaccine. The study, taken as a whole, reports: The repertoires were collected only after the peak T cell response. Most donors were white British and more were female, and clonal diversity was possibly underestimated. As reported, nearly half of all spike-specific TCRs target variant regions that are unmutated. AZD1222 recipients seropositive at baseline numbered only six or seven.

Assay: immunoSEQ multiplex PCR; the TCRdb copy retains only in-frame clones and omits some. The sample yields about 260,000 clones, over 90% seen once. About this clone itself: What it binds is unknown.

V lost 5 bases and J lost 6, with 10 bases in between. The CDR3 extends over 13 amino acids. Per germline, CDR1 SGHVS and CDR2 FQNEAQ. This clonotype was sampled from an adult in good health. The chain is built from TRBV7-8 and TRBJ1-4; D ambiguous. Sequences were derived from peripheral blood, sampled on day 0 of AZD1222 vaccination. In DNA, the CDR3 is TGTGCCAGCAGCCTGGCCCTAGATGAAAAACTGTTTTTT. Protein product: CASSLALDEKLFF.